These 20 T cell receptor beta chains originate from one sample sequenced in a study of control samples from healthy donors and cancer patients. The data were produced by immunoSEQ multiplex PCR, yet TCRdb's version contains in-frame clones alone and is incomplete. This sample carries over 150,000 clones, roughly 91% of them seen once, and the ten largest clones take over 1.3%. Sequenced material: blood. The receptors here all came from a man between 18 and 29 years old in good health.

This clone was observed a handful of times. This chain connects TRBV30 to TRBJ1-1; D unclear. The CDR3 covers 11 residues. From germline, CDR1 is GTSNPN and CDR2 SVGIG (reference sequence). The CDR3 DNA reads TGTGCTATCAGGTTCAACACTGAAGCTTTCTTT. This translates into CAIRFNTEAFF.

The chain couples TRBV9 to TRBJ1-5; 8 bases agree with TRBD1. Trimming took 2 bases from V and 5 from J; bases not matched to a gene: 0. CDR3 length: 13 residues. CDR1 and CDR2 (germline): SGDLS, YYNGEE. CDR3 coding DNA: TGTGCCAGCAGCGTGGGACAGGATCAGCCCCAGCATTTT. Amino acid sequence: CASSVGQDQPQHF.

This CDR3 reads CATSDLYSNQPQHF. CDR3 in DNA: TGTGCCACCAGTGATCTCTATAGCAATCAGCCCCAGCATTTT. The chain uses TRBV24-1 and TRBJ1-5; unclear D gene. The CDR3 is made up of 14 amino acids. The V end was cut by 3 bases, the J end by 0 bases, with 5 bases between. The germline V gene has CDR1 KGHDR and CDR2 SFDVKD.

This clone was picked up a small number of times. The chain couples TRBV4-2 to TRBJ1-5, with 7 bases fitting TRBD1. This CDR3 is 17 amino acids long. V trimming: 0 bases; J trimming: 0 bases; junction bases outside the gene matches: 5. Germline values: CDR1 LGHNA, CDR2 YNFKEQ. The CDR3 bases are TGTGCCAGCAGCCAAGATTGGACAGGAAATAGCAATCAGCCCCAGCATTTT. This sequence encodes CASSQDWTGNSNQPQHF.

The CDR3 sequence is CASSPEWPKTGSTQYF. The CDR3 DNA reads TGTGCCAGCAGTCCCGAATGGCCAAAGACAGGGTCGACCCAGTACTTC. The gene calls are TRBV2 and TRBJ2-5, with 7 positions matching TRBD1. The CDR3 sequence is 16 residues long. Germline loops: CDR1 SNHLY, CDR2 FYNNEI. Trimming cost V 5 bases and J 7 bases; bases outside gene matches: 16.

The chain employs TRBV29-1 and TRBJ1-1; D not certain. Trimming took 6 bases from V and 5 from J, leaving 19 bases between them. Looked up from germline, CDR1 is SQVTM and CDR2 is ANQGSEA. This CDR3 is 14 amino acids long. The CDR3 loop is CSVVGGSETTEAFF. For the CDR3, the DNA is TGCAGCGTGGTAGGAGGGAGCGAAACAACTGAAGCTTTCTTT.

The chain is built from TRBV7-3 and TRBJ1-1; 7 positions match TRBD1. CDR3 length equals 14 residues. V lost 5 bases and J lost 2; bases outside the gene matches: 5. In germline, CDR1 is SGHTA, CDR2 FQGTGA. CDR3 in amino acids: CASSPQGTNTEAFF. The DNA for the CDR3 is TGTGCCAGCAGCCCACAGGGGACTAACACTGAAGCTTTCTTT.

In nucleotides, the CDR3 is TGTGCCAGCAGCTTCGGGACTAGCGAAGAGACCCAGTACTTC. Its protein is CASSFGTSEETQYF. V and J are TRBV3-1 (or the pseudogene TRBV3-2) and TRBJ2-5; 10 bases match TRBD2. The germline CDR1 and CDR2 sequences are LGHDT and YNNKEL (reference sequence). This CDR3 has 14 amino acids. J lost 3 bases, V lost 5 bases, and 3 bases had no gene match.

This chain uses TRBV9 with TRBJ1-5, with 7 positions matching TRBD1. CDR1 is SGDLS, CDR2 YYNGEE, per germline. CDR3 length equals 15 residues. Trimming at V came to 4 bases and at J to 3 bases, leaving 7 bases not matched to a gene. The CDR3 DNA is TGTGCCAGCAGCCCAACAGGGGACCCCAATCAGCCCCAGCATTTT. It codes for CASSPTGDPNQPQHF.

This chain links TRBV20-1 with TRBJ1-2; D is unclear. This CDR3 comprises 11 residues. Germline-derived CDR1 and CDR2 are DFQATT and SNEGSKA (reference sequence). Trimming took off 4 bases at V and 7 bases at J, with 10 bases between the two ends. This CDR3 is CSAKAPGGYTF. CDR3 nucleotide sequence: TGCAGTGCTAAAGCCCCAGGTGGCTACACCTTC.

This chain joins TRBV9 and TRBJ1-1; D gene unclear. The germline V gene encodes CDR1 SGDLS and CDR2 YYNGEE. Trimming removed 2 bases at V and 4 bases at J, with 15 bases between. The CDR3 length is 15 residues. Written as DNA, the CDR3 is TGTGCCAGCAGCGTGGTTGACCTGAAAGGCACTGAAGCTTTCTTT. Encoded protein: CASSVVDLKGTEAFF.

The rearrangement links TRBV7-9 to TRBJ1-1; D ambiguous. This CDR3 spans 14 amino acids. The germline CDR1 and CDR2 sequences are SEHNR and FQNEAQ (reference sequence). Between the trimmed V and J ends, which lost 1 base and 1 base, there was a span of 7 bases. The CDR3 protein is CASSLVATNTEAFF. As DNA, the CDR3 is TGTGCCAGCAGCTTAGTCGCGACGAACACTGAAGCTTTCTTT.

The rearrangement links TRBV27 to TRBJ1-2; D remains ambiguous. The V gene's germline CDR1 is MNHEY and CDR2 SMNVEV (reference sequence). V was shortened by 4 bases and J by 0 bases, with 21 bases between the two germline ends. CDR3 length equals 18 residues. CDR3 region: CASSSSFFLRGSNYGYTF. In DNA form, the CDR3 reads TGTGCCAGCAGTTCTTCCTTTTTCCTCCGAGGTTCTAACTATGGCTACACCTTC.

The chain uses TRBV5-1 and TRBJ2-7, with no clear D. The CDR3 length is 12 residues. V was trimmed by 5 bases and J by 6 bases, leaving 12 bases between them. CDR1 and CDR2 (germline): SGHRS, YFSETQ. Written as DNA, the CDR3 is TGCGCCAGCAGTGGACGGGTCGGCGAGCAGTACTTC. Its protein is CASSGRVGEQYF.

This chain links TRBV9 with TRBJ1-1, with unresolved D. Germline CDR1 SGDLS, CDR2 YYNGEE. The V end lost 4 bases, the J end lost 4 bases, and 17 bases lay between the germline ends. The CDR3 runs 15 residues. The CDR3 sequence is CASSRSGRASTEAFF. In DNA form, the CDR3 reads TGTGCCAGCAGCAGGAGTGGGAGGGCGAGCACTGAAGCTTTCTTT. Full variable domain (missing parts from reference TRBV9 and TRBJ1-1): DSGVTQTPKHLITATGQRVTLRCSPRSGDLSVYWYQQSLDQGLQFLIQYYNGEERAKGNILERFSAQQFPDLHSELNLSSLELGDSALYFCASSRSGRASTEAFFGQGTRLTVV.

This clone was seen more than once but under ten times. The gene calls are TRBV7-2 and TRBJ1-5, with 7 bases that match TRBD1. Trimming at V came to 1 base and at J to 5 bases, leaving 5 bases not matched to a gene. The germline CDR1 and CDR2 sequences are SGHTA and FQGNSA. The CDR3 has 15 residues. The CDR3: CASSLEGTAYQPQHF. The CDR3 bases are TGTGCCAGCAGCTTAGAAGGGACAGCTTATCAGCCCCAGCATTTT. Looking up the rest from reference TRBV7-2 and TRBJ1-5 gives the full variable domain: GAGVSQSPSNKVTEKGKDVELRCDPISGHTALYWYRQSLGQGLEFLIYFQGNSAPDKSGLPSDRFSAERTGGSVSTLTIQRTQQEDSAVYLCASSLEGTAYQPQHFGDGTRLSIL.

The chain uses TRBV7-6 and TRBJ2-1, with D possibly being TRBD2 (6 bases). Germline V gives CDR1 SGHVS, CDR2 FNYEAQ. V lost 5 bases and J 5 bases, leaving 22 bases between the germline ends. This CDR3 contains 17 residues. In DNA, the CDR3 is TGTGCCAGCAGCCCCCGGACGGGCGGGGCGCTAAACAATGAGCAGTTCTTC. Its translation is CASSPRTGGALNNEQFF.

The genes are TRBV12-3 or TRBV12-4 and TRBJ2-2; the D is unclear. The CDR3 has 13 residues. With 6 bases removed from V and 6 bases from J, the gap between germline ends came to 11 bases. The CDR3 DNA reads TGTGCCAGCAGCTACGCCAGCCCCGGGGAGCTGTTTTTT. Translated, it gives CASSYASPGELFF.

CDR3 residues: CASNLGTGASPLHF. In DNA form, the CDR3 reads TGTGCCAGCAATCTCGGGACAGGGGCCTCACCCCTCCACTTT. V is TRBV2 and J is TRBJ1-6; 10 positions agree with TRBD1. Germline trimming cut 7 bases from V and 10 bases from J; bases unmatched to any gene: 7. Per the germline V gene, CDR1 is SNHLY and CDR2 is FYNNEI. CDR3 length: 14 amino acids.

The V gene is TRBV3-1 (or the pseudogene TRBV3-2), the J gene TRBJ1-2, with D maybe TRBD1 (5 bases). Per the germline V gene, CDR1 is LGHDT and CDR2 is YNNKEL (reference sequence). The CDR3 spans 17 residues. Trimming cost V 2 bases and J 4 bases, with 20 bases left between them. CDR3 protein: CASSQKRGRGVGYGYTF. CDR3 in DNA: TGTGCCAGCAGCCAAAAGAGGGGCCGAGGGGTTGGCTATGGCTACACCTTC.